The 28 T cell receptor beta chains below were found in one sample sequenced in a study of CD8+ T cells in alopecia areata. Isolated RNA was reverse transcribed into cDNA used as the sequencing template. Produced via immunoSEQ multiplex PCR; TCRdb's table is partial and in-frame only. The sample has approximately 110,000 clones, none seen only once; the top ten hold about 19%. The sequenced material came from lesional skin. These receptors were collected from a C3H/HeJ mouse with alopecia areata. For the strain, the MHC haplotype given is H2-k.

This clone was picked up a small number of times. Gene names refer to mouse genes. The read stops 4 residues short of the end of the CDR3; the missing end is completed from the germline J gene. V usage is TRBV1 and J usage is TRBJ2-1, with 8 bases that match TRBD2. The germline gives CDR1 NSQYPW, CDR2 LRSPGD (reference sequence). The CDR3 is 15 amino acids. J gave up 3 bases and V 3 bases, and 4 bases lay outside the gene matches. Here the CDR3 reads CTCSAGGRLYAEQFF. Partial CDR3 DNA: TGCACCTGCAGTGCGGGGGGGCGCCTCTATGCT.

This clone has more than one count but fewer than ten. The gene names given are mouse names. With the read ending 4 residues before the CDR3 end, the germline J gene is used to fill in that end. The genes are TRBV17 and TRBJ1-1; the D gene is possibly TRBD1 (6 bases). Trimming removed 8 bases from V and 1 base from J, with 8 bases in between. The V gene's germline CDR1 is MNHDT and CDR2 YYDKIL. The CDR3 contains 12 residues. CDR3 DNA (partial): TGTGCTAGCTCACAGGGGAACACA. Translating gives CASSQGNT. The whole CDR3 region reads CASSQGNTEVFF.

As to this clone: Any gene name here is a mouse gene name. The CDR3 end lies 4 residues beyond the end of the read and is filled in from the germline J gene. The chain carries TRBV19 and TRBJ2-2; possible D gene TRBD1, 5 bases. V was clipped by 10 bases and J by 0 bases, with 7 bases between them. The CDR3 has 12 amino acids. CDR1 FNHDT and CDR2 SITEND come from the germline V gene (reference sequence). CDR3 sequence: CAATANTGQLYF. The CDR3 DNA, read in part, is TGTGCCGCGACAGCAAACACCGGG.

This clone was counted ten times or more. At residue 15, TCRdb's protein is not the same as the translated DNA, so the protein here was read from the DNA. The listed genes are named as in mouse. The sequence runs out 3 residues before the end of the CDR3; the remainder is reconstructed from the germline J gene. This sequence joins TRBV1 and TRBJ1-3; 8 bases are a match to TRBD1. The germline V gene encodes CDR1 NSQYPW and CDR2 LRSPGD (reference sequence). The CDR3 contains 18 residues. V dropped 0 bases and J dropped 0; count of bases not matched to a gene: 7. The CDR3 spells CTCSADPQGANSGNTLYF. Partial CDR3 DNA: TGCACCTGCAGTGCAGATCCCCAGGGGGCGAATTCTGGAAATACG.

This clone was seen at least ten times. At residue 11, TCRdb's protein is not the same as the translated DNA, so the protein here was read from the DNA. Germline and genes here are mouse. The CDR3 goes on 3 residues after the read ends, and that part is filled in from the germline J gene. The V call is TRBV13-3, the J call TRBJ1-6; tentative D call: TRBD1 (5 bases). TRBJ1-6 is an ORF; its function is uncertain. CDR3 length equals 14 residues. Germline loops: CDR1 NNHDY, CDR2 SYVADS. V was trimmed by 5 bases and J by 5 bases, leaving 11 bases between them. The covered CDR3 bases are TGTGCCAGCAGGCCACAGGAAAATAATTCGCCC. Encoded protein: CASRPQENNSP. The entire CDR3 is CASRPQENNSPLYF.

This clone was picked up many times. The germline and genes are mouse ones. Different DNA sequences within this sample yield the same CDR3. Incomplete CDR3 DNA: TGTGCCAGCAGTCCTCAGGGCGACACCGGG. This translates into CASSPQGDTG. The whole CDR3 sequence reads CASSPQGDTGQLYF. This chain links TRBV13-3 with TRBJ2-2, with D possibly being TRBD1 (5 bases). The observed sequence ends 4 residues before the CDR3 terminus, with the missing tail filled in from the germline J gene. The CDR3 extends over 14 amino acids. The germline V and J ends were trimmed by 4 bases and 3 bases, with 10 bases remaining between them. CDR1 NNHDY and CDR2 SYVADS come from the germline V gene. The full variable domain, with the rest looked up from reference TRBV13-3 and TRBJ2-2, is EAAVTQSPRSKVAVTGGKVTLSCHQTNNHDYMYWYRQDTGHGLRLIHYSYVADSTEKGDIPDGYKASRPSQENFSLILELASLSQTAVYFCASSPQGDTGQLYFGEGSKLTVL.

This clone was counted a few times. Mouse names are used for the genes. Read data end 4 residues before the CDR3 end; the end is taken from the germline J gene. V gene TRBV14 combines with J gene TRBJ2-7; the match to TRBD1 covers 10 bases. The germline V gene encodes CDR1 SGHDT and CDR2 FRDEAV. The CDR3 is made up of 14 amino acids. The covered CDR3 bases are TGTGCCAGCAGTTTCTCGGGACAGGGGAAT. Translated, it gives CASSFSGQGN. Given in full, the CDR3 is CASSFSGQGNEQYF.

This clone was seen repeatedly, ten times or more. The listed genes are named as in mouse. The read finishes 4 residues shy of the CDR3 end, and the germline J gene is used to complete it. Other DNA sequences in this specimen translate into the identical CDR3. J is TRBJ2-7 and V is TRBV13-3; possibly TRBD1 for D (6 bases). Germline-derived CDR1 and CDR2 are NNHDY and SYVADS. The CDR3 runs to 12 residues. CDR3 bases read: TGTGCCAGCAGCCTTGACAGGTAT. Protein: CASSLDRY. In full, the CDR3 is CASSLDRYEQYF.

On this clone itself: These gene names are mouse names. The read comes to an end 4 residues before the CDR3 does, leaving the germline J gene to fill in the end. The chain is built from TRBV1 and TRBJ2-2; possibly TRBD1 for D (6 bases). The CDR3 extends over 14 amino acids. V gave up 1 base and J gave up 5 bases, with 8 bases separating them. Germline CDR1 and CDR2: NSQYPW and LRSPGD (reference sequence). The part of the CDR3 DNA that was read is TGCACCTGCAGTGCAGTCCAGGGGACCGGG. It encodes CTCSAVQGTG. The whole CDR3 is CTCSAVQGTGQLYF.

This clone was seen a handful of times. Gene names follow the mouse nomenclature. The read ends 4 residues before the CDR3 terminus; that terminus is restored from the germline J gene. The V and J genes are TRBV13-3 and TRBJ1-4, with TRBD1 identical over 7 bases. The CDR3 extends over 13 amino acids. CDR1 is NNHDY, CDR2 SYVADS, per germline. Trimming removed 9 bases from V and 5 bases from J; junction bases left unmatched: 7. CDR3 residues: CATGTENNERLFF. CDR3 DNA (partial): TGTGCCACCGGGACAGAAAATAACGAA.

Concerning this clone itself: The gene names here belong to mouse. The read terminates 4 residues ahead of where the CDR3 ends, so the germline J gene completes it. Different DNA sequences within this sample yield the same CDR3. The V call is TRBV13-3, the J call TRBJ2-7; 9 bases fit TRBD1. V was clipped by 5 bases and J by 3 bases; unmatched bases: 9. The CDR3 runs 15 residues. Germline CDR1 NNHDY, CDR2 SYVADS. The CDR3 spells CASRSPGQGGYEQYF. The covered CDR3 bases are TGTGCCAGCAGGTCTCCGGGACAGGGTGGCTAT.

As regards this clone: The gene names given are mouse names. The CDR3 extends 4 residues past the end of the read, so its final part is completed from the germline J gene. This chain uses TRBV1 with TRBJ2-5; D possibly corresponds to TRBD2 (6 bases). The CDR3 extends over 15 amino acids. V lost 3 bases, J lost 0 bases, and 10 bases lay in between. The V gene's germline CDR1 is NSQYPW and CDR2 LRSPGD (reference sequence). The CDR3 reads CTCSALGSNQDTQYF. The covered CDR3 bases are TGCACCTGCAGTGCGCTGGGGAGTAACCAAGAC.

The table lists this clone with a few counts. The germline and genes are mouse ones. With the read ending 4 residues before the CDR3 end, the germline J gene is used to fill in that end. The gene calls are TRBV19 and TRBJ1-4; D might be TRBD1 (6 bases). The germline CDR1 and CDR2 sequences are FNHDT and SITEND (reference sequence). CDR3 length: 13 residues. CDR3 amino acids: CASRSGGAERLFF. Incomplete CDR3 DNA: TGTGCCAGCAGATCTGGGGGGGCCGAA.

About this clone itself: Genes and germline come from the mouse. The CDR3 goes on 4 residues after the read ends, and that part is filled in from the germline J gene. This sequence joins TRBV13-2 and TRBJ2-3; D perhaps matches TRBD1 (6 bases). Germline CDR1 NNHNN, CDR2 SYGAGS (reference sequence). The CDR3 extends over 16 amino acids. Trimming shortened V by 0 bases and J by 0 bases, and 11 bases separated the two germline ends. The CDR3 loop reads CASGDATQGSAETLYF. The CDR3 DNA, read in part, is TGTGCCAGCGGTGATGCGACACAGGGTAGTGCAGAA.

Comment on this clone: The TCRdb protein fails to match the DNA translation at residue 11; the protein reported here was translated from the DNA. Gene names follow the mouse nomenclature. With the read ending 3 residues before the CDR3 end, the germline J gene is used to fill in that end. This sequence joins TRBV14 and TRBJ1-3; a weak D match, TRBD1 (6 bases). Trimming removed 7 bases at V and 0 bases at J, with 11 bases between. This CDR3 comprises 14 residues. Germline V gene data show CDR1 as SGHDT and CDR2 as FRDEAV. CDR3 bases read: TGTGCCAGCGGCAACAGGGATTCTGGAAATACG. Residues: CASGNRDSGNT. The entire CDR3 is CASGNRDSGNTLYF.

This clone was picked up a small number of times. Any gene name here is a mouse gene name. Read data end 4 residues before the CDR3 end; the end is taken from the germline J gene. V and J are TRBV1 and TRBJ2-3, with 8 nucleotides matching TRBD1. Germline CDR1 reads NSQYPW; CDR2 reads LRSPGD (reference sequence). The CDR3 totals 16 residues. V shed 2 bases and J 3 bases; nucleotides not matched to a gene: 7. The CDR3 sequence: CTCSASWTGNAETLYF. The part of the CDR3 DNA that was read is TGCACCTGCAGTGCATCTTGGACAGGGAACGCAGAA.

In this sample, this clone turned up a few times. Gene names and germline refer to mouse. With the read ending 4 residues before the CDR3 end, the germline J gene is used to fill in that end. V usage is TRBV19 and J usage is TRBJ2-3, with 8 nucleotides matching TRBD2. The J segment lost 3 bases and the V segment lost 2 bases, leaving 5 bases of the junction unmatched. The CDR3 contains 15 residues. The germline V gene has CDR1 FNHDT and CDR2 SITEND (reference sequence). CDR3 sequence: CASSIGGAQAETLYF. Incomplete CDR3 DNA: TGTGCCAGCAGTATCGGGGGGGCGCAGGCAGAA.

In regard to this clone: Genes here carry mouse names. The sequence runs out 4 residues before the end of the CDR3; the remainder is reconstructed from the germline J gene. The gene calls are TRBV13-1 and TRBJ2-5; D unresolved. V was cut by 0 bases and J by 2 bases, with 7 bases left in between. Germline-derived CDR1 and CDR2 are NSHNY and SYGAGN. The CDR3 length is 14 residues. The sequenced CDR3 bases are TGTGCCAGCAGTGATGCCCACTTCCAAGAC. Protein: CASSDAHFQD. In full, the CDR3 reads CASSDAHFQDTQYF.

Points on this clone: Genes and germline are mouse. The CDR3 sequence: CTCSPPQRPSNTGQLYF. The CDR3 DNA, read in part, is TGCACCTGCAGTCCCCCACAGAGGCCTTCAAACACCGGG. The genes are TRBV1 and TRBJ2-2; D call uncertain. Read coverage stops 4 residues before the CDR3 terminus; the germline J gene supplies the remainder. The CDR3 is 17 amino acids. Germline lookup yields CDR1 NSQYPW and CDR2 LRSPGD (reference sequence). V was clipped by 5 bases and J by 0 bases, with 16 bases between them.

A note on this clone: Mouse gene names and germline throughout. The sequenced fragment ends 4 residues before the CDR3 boundary, so the rest is inferred from the germline J gene. V is TRBV17 and J is TRBJ2-3, with 8 bases matching TRBD2. The CDR3 loop spans 17 amino acids. V lost 1 base, J lost 0 bases, and 6 bases stayed unmatched. The V gene's germline CDR1 is MNHDT and CDR2 YYDKIL. The sequenced CDR3 bases are TGTGCTAGCAGTAGAGGGTCTGGGGGGCCTAGTGCAGAA. It encodes CASSRGSGGPSAE. Given in full, the CDR3 is CASSRGSGGPSAETLYF.

This clone occurred a few times. The gene names given are mouse names. The CDR3 end lies 4 residues beyond the end of the read and is filled in from the germline J gene. This sequence joins TRBV13-3 and TRBJ1-4; 8 positions match TRBD1. The CDR3 is made up of 12 amino acids. Trimming removed 6 bases from V and 6 bases from J; junction bases left unmatched: 1. Germline V gives CDR1 NNHDY, CDR2 SYVADS. Partial CDR3 DNA: TGTGCCAGCACACAGGGGGACGAA. Its translation is CASTQGDE. The complete CDR3 reads CASTQGDERLFF.

To note about this clone: All gene names here are mouse names. The CDR3 extends 4 residues past the end of the read, so its final part is completed from the germline J gene. The rearrangement links TRBV19 to TRBJ2-1; 10 nucleotides line up with TRBD2. The CDR3 loop spans 14 amino acids. Per the germline V gene, CDR1 is FNHDT and CDR2 is SITEND (reference sequence). CDR3 residues: CASSPTGGRAEQFF. CDR3 DNA, as far as it was read: TGTGCCAGCAGTCCGACTGGGGGGCGGGCT.

Remarks on this clone: Gene labels here are mouse ones. Read data end 4 residues before the CDR3 end; the end is taken from the germline J gene. V usage is TRBV1 and J usage is TRBJ2-1; 7 bases align to TRBD1. The length of the CDR3 is 14 residues. Trimming removed 4 bases from V and 3 bases from J; junction bases left unmatched: 3. Germline V gives CDR1 NSQYPW, CDR2 LRSPGD (reference sequence). The CDR3 sequence is CTCSESGGYAEQFF. The sequenced CDR3 bases are TGCACCTGCAGTGAATCAGGGGGCTATGCT. The full variable domain, in which reference TRBV1 and TRBJ2-1 provide the parts outside the CDR3, is VTLLEQNPRWRLVPRGQAVNLRCILKNSQYPWMSWYQQDLQKQLQWLFTLRSPGDKEVKSLPGADYLATRVTDTELRLQVANMSQGRTLYCTCSESGGYAEQFFGPGTRLTVL.

This clone has ten or more counts. The genes are named according to mouse. The read ends 4 residues before the CDR3 terminus; that terminus is restored from the germline J gene. The chain links TRBV13-3 to TRBJ2-3; the match to TRBD1 covers 8 bases. The CDR3 totals 15 residues. With V trimmed by 2 bases and J by 1 base, 3 bases remained unmatched. Looked up from germline, CDR1 is NNHDY and CDR2 is SYVADS. The sequenced CDR3 bases are TGTGCCAGCAGTGACTCGGGACAGGGTGCAGAA. This codes for CASSDSGQGAE. The whole CDR3 is CASSDSGQGAETLYF.

This clone showed up many times. Here the gene names and germline are mouse. The read gets to within 4 residues of the CDR3 end, and the germline J gene fills in the rest. The genes are TRBV13-3 and TRBJ2-3, with D perhaps TRBD2 (6 bases). The V gene lost 2 bases and the J gene lost 2 bases, with 12 bases spanning the gap. This CDR3 spans 15 amino acids. From germline, CDR1 is NNHDY and CDR2 SYVADS. The CDR3 is CASSEGTRPAETLYF. Partial CDR3 DNA: TGTGCCAGCAGTGAGGGGACTCGGCCTGCAGAA.

Remarks on this clone: The listed genes are named as in mouse. The observed sequence ends 4 residues before the CDR3 terminus, with the missing tail filled in from the germline J gene. This chain links TRBV1 with TRBJ2-1; 8 nucleotides line up with TRBD2. The germline gives CDR1 NSQYPW, CDR2 LRSPGD (reference sequence). V shed 6 bases, J shed 3 bases, and the junction held 7 bases outside the gene matches. The CDR3 is 15 residues long. CDR3 DNA (partial): TGCACCTGCAGGGGGGGGGCGGGGGGCTATGCT. Translating it yields CTCRGGAGGYA. The complete CDR3 protein is CTCRGGAGGYAEQFF.

The sample holds many counts of this clone. Germline and genes here are mouse. The CDR3 end is not reached by the read, which stops 4 residues before it; the germline J gene fills it in. The chain carries TRBV13-3 and TRBJ2-3; 10 positions match TRBD1. The V segment lost 7 bases and the J segment 4 bases; nucleotides outside the gene matches: 6. CDR3 length: 14 amino acids. Germline lookup yields CDR1 NNHDY and CDR2 SYVADS. This CDR3 is CASRTGGRSETLYF. The sequenced part of the CDR3 DNA is TGTGCCAGCCGGACAGGGGGAAGGTCAGAA.

There are a few counts of this clone. The germline and genes are mouse ones. The read halts 4 residues ahead of the CDR3 end, with the missing end drawn from the germline J gene. This chain connects TRBV13-3 to TRBJ2-2; 10 bases are a match to TRBD2. Trimming removed 4 bases from V and 0 bases from J; junction bases left unmatched: 3. Germline V lookup: CDR1 NNHDY, CDR2 SYVADS. The CDR3 extends over 16 amino acids. The sequenced part of the CDR3 DNA is TGTGCCAGCAGTCTGACTGGGGGGTCAAACACCGGG. The encoded protein is CASSLTGGSNTG. The entire CDR3 protein is CASSLTGGSNTGQLYF. The whole variable domain, remainder taken from reference TRBV13-3 and TRBJ2-2, is EAAVTQSPRSKVAVTGGKVTLSCHQTNNHDYMYWYRQDTGHGLRLIHYSYVADSTEKGDIPDGYKASRPSQENFSLILELASLSQTAVYFCASSLTGGSNTGQLYFGEGSKLTVL.